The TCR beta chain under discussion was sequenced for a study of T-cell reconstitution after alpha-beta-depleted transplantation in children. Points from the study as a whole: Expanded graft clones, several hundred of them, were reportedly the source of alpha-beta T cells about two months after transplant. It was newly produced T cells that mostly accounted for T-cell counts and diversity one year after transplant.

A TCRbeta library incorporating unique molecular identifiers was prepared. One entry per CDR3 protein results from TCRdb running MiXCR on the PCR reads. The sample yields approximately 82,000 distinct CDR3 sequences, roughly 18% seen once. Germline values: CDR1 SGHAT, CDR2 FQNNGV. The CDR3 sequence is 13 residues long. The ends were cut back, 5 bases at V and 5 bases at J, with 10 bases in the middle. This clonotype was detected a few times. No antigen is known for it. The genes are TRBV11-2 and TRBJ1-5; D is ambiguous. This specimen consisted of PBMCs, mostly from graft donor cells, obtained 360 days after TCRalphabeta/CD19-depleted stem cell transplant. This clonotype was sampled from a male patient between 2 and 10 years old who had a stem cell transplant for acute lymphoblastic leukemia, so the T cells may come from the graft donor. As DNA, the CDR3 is TGTGCCAGCAGCAGAGGGAGGGATCAGCCCCAGCATTTT. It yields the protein CASSRGRDQPQHF.